This T cell receptor beta chain was identified in a study of T cell responses to AZD1222 COVID-19 vaccine. Study details: Analyses pooled second doses at about 4 or about 12 weeks.

Findings of the study overall: Only a handful of individuals given AZD1222 were seropositive at baseline. The study found vaccine-associated CD4 TCRs spanning spike, dominant at 160-218 and 743-854. Compared with day 0, the breadth and depth of the Spike-specific TCR repertoire rose significantly after two doses of AZD1222.

Details on this clone: Its antigen is as yet unknown.

The germline CDR1 and CDR2 sequences are LGHDT and YNNKEL (reference sequence). The CDR3 is 16 amino acids. V gave up 2 bases and J gave up 2 bases; unmatched junction bases: 8. The protocol was immunoSEQ multiplex PCR, while the TCRdb copy is restricted to in-frame clones and leaves out a portion. The sample consists of tens of thousands of clones, 70% to 90% of them appearing once. This chain connects TRBV3-1 (or the pseudogene TRBV3-2) to TRBJ2-5; 7 bases align to TRBD2. The clonotype was recovered from an adult in good health. The specimen was peripheral blood, collected on day 0 of AZD1222 vaccination. CDR3 bases: TGTGCCAGCAGCCAACATAACCGCGGGGGACAAGAGACCCAGTACTTC. Its translation: CASSQHNRGGQETQYF.